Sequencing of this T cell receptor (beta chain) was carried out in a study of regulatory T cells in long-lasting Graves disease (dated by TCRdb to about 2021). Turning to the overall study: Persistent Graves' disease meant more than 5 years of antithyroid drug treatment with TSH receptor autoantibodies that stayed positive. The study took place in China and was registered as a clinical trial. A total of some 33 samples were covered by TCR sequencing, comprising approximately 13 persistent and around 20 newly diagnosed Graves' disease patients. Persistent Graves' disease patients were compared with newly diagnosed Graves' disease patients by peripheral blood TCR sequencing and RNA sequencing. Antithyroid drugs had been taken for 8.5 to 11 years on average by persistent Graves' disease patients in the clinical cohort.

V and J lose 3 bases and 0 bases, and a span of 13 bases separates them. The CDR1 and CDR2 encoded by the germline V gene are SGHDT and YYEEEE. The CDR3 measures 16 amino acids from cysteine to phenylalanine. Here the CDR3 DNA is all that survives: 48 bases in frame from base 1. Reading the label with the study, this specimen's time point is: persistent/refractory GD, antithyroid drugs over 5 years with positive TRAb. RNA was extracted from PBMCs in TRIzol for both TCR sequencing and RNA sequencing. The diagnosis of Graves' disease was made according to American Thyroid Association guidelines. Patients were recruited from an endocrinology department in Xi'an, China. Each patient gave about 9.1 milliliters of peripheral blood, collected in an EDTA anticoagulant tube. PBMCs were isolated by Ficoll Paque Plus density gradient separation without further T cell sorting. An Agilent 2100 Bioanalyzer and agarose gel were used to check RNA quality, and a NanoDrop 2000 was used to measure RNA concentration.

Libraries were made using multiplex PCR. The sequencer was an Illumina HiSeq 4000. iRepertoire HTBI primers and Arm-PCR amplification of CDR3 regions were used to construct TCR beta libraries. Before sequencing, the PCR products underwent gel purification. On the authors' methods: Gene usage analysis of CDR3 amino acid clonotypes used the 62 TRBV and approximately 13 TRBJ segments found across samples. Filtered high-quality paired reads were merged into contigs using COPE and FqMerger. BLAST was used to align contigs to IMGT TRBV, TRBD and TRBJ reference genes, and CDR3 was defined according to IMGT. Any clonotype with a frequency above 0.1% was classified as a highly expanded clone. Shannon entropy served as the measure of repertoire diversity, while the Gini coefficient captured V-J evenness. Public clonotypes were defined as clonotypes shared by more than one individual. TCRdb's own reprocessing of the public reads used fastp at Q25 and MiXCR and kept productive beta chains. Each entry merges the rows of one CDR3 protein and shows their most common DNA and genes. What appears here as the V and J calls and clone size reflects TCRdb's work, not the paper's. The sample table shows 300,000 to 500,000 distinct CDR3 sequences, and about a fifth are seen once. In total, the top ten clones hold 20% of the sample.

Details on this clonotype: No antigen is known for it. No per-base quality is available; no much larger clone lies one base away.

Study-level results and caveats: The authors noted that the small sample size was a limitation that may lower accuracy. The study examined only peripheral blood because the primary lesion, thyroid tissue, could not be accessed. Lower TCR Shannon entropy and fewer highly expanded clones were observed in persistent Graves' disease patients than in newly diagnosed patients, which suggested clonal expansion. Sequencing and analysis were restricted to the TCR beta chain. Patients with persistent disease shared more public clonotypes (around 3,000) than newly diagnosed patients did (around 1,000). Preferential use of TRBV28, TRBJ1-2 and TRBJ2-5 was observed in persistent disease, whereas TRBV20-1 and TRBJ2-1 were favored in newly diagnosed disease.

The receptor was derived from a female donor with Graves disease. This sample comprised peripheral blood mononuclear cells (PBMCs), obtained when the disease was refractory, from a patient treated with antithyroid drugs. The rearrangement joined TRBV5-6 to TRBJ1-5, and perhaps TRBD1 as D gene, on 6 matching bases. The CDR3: CASSSTGQYSNQPQHF. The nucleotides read TGTGCCAGCAGCTCGACGGGACAATATAGCAATCAGCCCCAGCATTTT.